The T cell receptor beta chain described here comes from a study of chemoradiotherapy in HPV16-positive cancers. Overall study context: Candidate HPV-specific clones and shared TCR motifs came from a couple of HPV16-positive patients. Findings and limits, study-wide: HPV-responsive T-cell expansion during chemoradiotherapy was linked to improved recurrence-free survival in HPV16-positive patients.

This clone was recorded only once. The antigen is not known. The assay was immunoSEQ multiplex PCR, and TCRdb's table has in-frame clones only and misses some. Among around 15,000 clones listed, about 90% were seen once. The sequence derives from a human donor with HPV-associated anogenital cancer. The source was blood, collected from a patient who underwent chemoradiotherapy.

CDR3: CAWSVFSAGELFF. DNA for the CDR3: TGTGCCTGGAGTGTTTTCAGCGCCGGGGAGCTGTTTTTT. The J gene is TRBJ2-2, the V gene TRBV30; D gene ambiguous. The CDR3 is 13 residues long. Per the germline V gene, CDR1 is GTSNPN and CDR2 is SVGIG (reference sequence). Deletions cut 0 bases from V and 6 bases from J, with 8 bases between.